A selection of T cell receptor beta chains follows, all from one sample in a study of T-cell memory formation after mild COVID-19. Via MiXCR, TCRdb re-called the 5' RACE reads, giving one row per CDR3 protein. The table lists about 360,000 distinct CDR3 sequences, 10% to 15% of them singletons. Sequenced material: PBMCs or a T cell subset sorted from them (not recorded which). The origin of the receptors is a man aged 18 to 29 who had mild COVID-19 (a few samples of this study predate the infection). Cell type and time point are not known. Each CDR3 is given with its conserved first and last residue. The order of the fields is D gene, J gene, clone size, V gene, CDR3 DNA, CDR3 protein. A D gene is named only where the DNA matches it firmly. Clone size appears in some rows only: once, few, many, or a class for an expanded clone.

>.|TRBJ2-3|.|TRBV2
TGTGCCAGCAGTGGAGACAGAACAGATACGCAGTATTTT
CASSGDRTDTQYF
>.|TRBJ2-2|.|TRBV5-8
TGTGCCAGCAGCCGGGTAACCAACCGGTTTGGTAACACCGGGGAGCTGTTTTTT
CASSRVTNRFGNTGELFF
>TRBD1|TRBJ2-7|many|TRBV18
TGTGCCAGCTCATCAAATCAGGGGGCGGGCGAGCAGTACTTC
CASSSNQGAGEQYF
>TRBD1|TRBJ1-2|few|TRBV12-3/TRBV12-4
TGTGCCAGCAGACTGACAGGGCCGGGCGGCTACACCTTC
CASRLTGPGGYTF
>.|TRBJ2-7|.|TRBV4-3
TGCGCCAGCAGCCAACGTGGACTGGGCTACGAGCAGTACTTC
CASSQRGLGYEQYF
>.|TRBJ1-1|few|TRBV7-9
TGTGCCAGCAGCCCCTTTGCGACTGAAGCTTTCTTT
CASSPFATEAFF
>TRBD2|TRBJ2-1|few|TRBV28
TGTGCCAGCGGGGGACTAGCGGGGGATAATTACAATGAGCAGTTCTTC
CASGGLAGDNYNEQFF
>.|TRBJ1-3|few|TRBV2
TGTGCCAGCAGTGATGCGGCGGTAGCGAACACCATATATTTT
CASSDAAVANTIYF
>TRBD1|TRBJ1-4|.|TRBV18
TGTGCCAGCTCACGCAATTCCGGGACAGGGGAGGAAAAACTGTTTTTT
CASSRNSGTGEEKLFF
>TRBD2|TRBJ2-3|few|TRBV12-3/TRBV12-4
TGTGCCAGCAGAACTAGCGGGGGTAGGGATACGCAGTATTTT
CASRTSGGRDTQYF
>.|TRBJ2-4|.|TRBV7-2
TGTGCCAGCAGCTTAGTACTGGCAAACATTCAGTACTTC
CASSLVLANIQYF
>.|TRBJ2-7|.|TRBV25-1
TGTGCCAGCAGTGAGTTCGGGGCAGGGAGCTCCTACGAGCAGTACTTC
CASSEFGAGSSYEQYF
>TRBD2|TRBJ2-3|few|TRBV12-3/TRBV12-4
TGTGCCAGCAGGAAACTAGCGGGGGGTGCAGATACGCAGTATTTT
CASRKLAGGADTQYF
>TRBD2|TRBJ2-3|few|TRBV4-2
TGTGCCAGCAGCCACCGGTGGATAAGACTAGCGGGGGGGAAGCTCACAGATACGCAGTATTTT
CASSHRWIRLAGGKLTDTQYF
>.|TRBJ1-5|.|TRBV5-1
TGCGCCAGCAGCCGAGGGGGGGACAATCAGCCCCAGCATTTT
CASSRGGDNQPQHF
>.|TRBJ2-1|few|TRBV29-1
TGCAGCGCCTGGGGGCAAGGGGGCAATGAGCAGTTCTTC
CSAWGQGGNEQFF
>.|TRBJ2-1|.|TRBV5-1
TGCGCCAGCAGCTTGAGATGGAGCTCCTACAATGAGCAGTTCTTC
CASSLRWSSYNEQFF
>TRBD2|TRBJ2-1|.|TRBV20-1
TGCAGTGCTAGAGATGGGGGCCTAGCGGGGGCCCCAGGTACTGAGCAGTTCTTC
CSARDGGLAGAPGTEQFF
>.|TRBJ1-2|many|TRBV5-4
TGTGCCAGCAGCCCCACCGGACAGAACTATGGCTACACCTTC
CASSPTGQNYGYTF
>TRBD1|TRBJ2-3|few|TRBV15
TGTGCCACCAGCAGCTGGACAGGGTACAGCACAGATACGCAGTATTTT
CATSSWTGYSTDTQYF
>.|TRBJ2-1|few|TRBV12-3/TRBV12-4
TGTGCCAGCAGATTTGGTGGGGGGGCCGGTGAGCAGTTCTTC
CASRFGGGAGEQFF
>.|TRBJ2-6|few|TRBV20-1
TGCAGTGCTAGAGTTGGGAGCTCTGGGGCCAACGTCCTGACTTTC
CSARVGSSGANVLTF
>.|TRBJ1-6|many|TRBV5-1
TGCGCCAGCAGCACCGGGACAAGGGATTCACCCCTCCACTTT
CASSTGTRDSPLHF
>.|TRBJ2-4|few|TRBV4-3
TGCGCCAGCAGCCAAACCACTTGGGGCGCTGGAGAAAACATTCAGTACTTC
CASSQTTWGAGENIQYF
>TRBD1|TRBJ1-4|.|TRBV5-1
TGCGCCAGCAGCTTGGAGGACAGGGGTATTGAAAAACTGTTTTTT
CASSLEDRGIEKLFF
>TRBD1|TRBJ2-2|.|TRBV12-3/TRBV12-4
TGTGCCAGCAGCACACAGGGGGCAGGCCCCGGGGAGCTGTTTTTT
CASSTQGAGPGELFF
>TRBD1|TRBJ1-1|.|TRBV11-3
TGTGCCAGCAGCGCCGGACAGGGGTTCGGGAACACTGAAGCTTTCTTT
CASSAGQGFGNTEAFF
>.|TRBJ1-1|.|TRBV9
TGTGCCAGCAGCGTAGTCGGGGGAGGCACTGAAGCTTTCTTT
CASSVVGGGTEAFF
>TRBD2|TRBJ2-5|few|TRBV3-1
TGTGCCAGCAGCCAAGAACGAGGGCCAGCGGGGGAGACCCAGTACTTC
CASSQERGPAGETQYF
>TRBD1|TRBJ2-7|.|TRBV10-3
TGTGCCATCAGGGGGACAGGGAAAATCTACGAGCAGTACTTC
CAIRGTGKIYEQYF
>.|TRBJ1-2|.|TRBV5-6
TGTGCCAGCAGCGGGGGTGGATATGGCTACACCTTC
CASSGGGYGYTF
>TRBD1|TRBJ1-4|.|TRBV12-3/TRBV12-4
TGTGCCAGCAGTACCAGTGGGACAGGGAATGAAAAACTGTTTTTT
CASSTSGTGNEKLFF
>.|TRBJ2-1|few|TRBV7-3
TGTGCCAGCAGCTTAACTCCCTCTGAGCAGTTCTTC
CASSLTPSEQFF
>.|TRBJ2-7|few|TRBV7-2
TGTGCCAGCAGCTTTTTCGGGCCATCCTACGAGCAGTACTTC
CASSFFGPSYEQYF
>TRBD2|TRBJ2-7|.|TRBV6-5
TGTGCCAGCAGCGAACTAGCGGGGGAATCCTACGAGCAGTACTTC
CASSELAGESYEQYF
>.|TRBJ2-2|.|TRBV6-5
TGTGCCAGCACTGTGGGGGGAACCGGGGAGCTGTTTTTT
CASTVGGTGELFF
>.|TRBJ2-2|.|TRBV5-1
TGCGCCAGCAGCTTGCAGGGATACGGGGAGCTGTTTTTT
CASSLQGYGELFF
>.|TRBJ2-1|few|TRBV6-2/TRBV6-3
TGTGCCAGCAGTCCCGCCTACAATGAGCAGTTCTTC
CASSPAYNEQFF
>.|TRBJ2-5|.|TRBV4-2
TGTGCCAGCAGCCAAGAGTTTGGTGGGGGGGCCGGGGAGACCCAGTACTTC
CASSQEFGGGAGETQYF
>TRBD1|TRBJ2-1|.|TRBV9
TGTGCCAGCAGCGTAGAAACAGGGGCCTGGGGTGAGCAGTTCTTC
CASSVETGAWGEQFF
>.|TRBJ2-7|few|TRBV12-3/TRBV12-4
TGTGCCAGCAGTCCCGAATACCGGAGGGGATCCTACGAGCAGTACTTC
CASSPEYRRGSYEQYF
>.|TRBJ2-2|.|TRBV24-1
TGTGCCACCAGTGATAACAGGGTGGACACCGGGGAGCTGTTTTTT
CATSDNRVDTGELFF
>.|TRBJ1-5|.|TRBV10-2
TGCGCCAGCCGATACCGGATAAATCAGCCCCAGCATTTT
CASRYRINQPQHF
>.|TRBJ2-3|.|TRBV4-2
TGTGCCAGCAGCCAGGGGTCAAGCCTGACGCAGTATTTT
CASSQGSSLTQYF
>TRBD2|TRBJ2-1|many|TRBV7-9
TGTGCCAGCCCCCGGGGGGGCGAAGTCGGGAGCTCCTACAATGAGCAGTTCTTC
CASPRGGEVGSSYNEQFF
>TRBD2|TRBJ2-7|few|TRBV2
TGTGCCAGCAGTGAAGCGTACAGCGGGGGGTACGAGCAGTACTTC
CASSEAYSGGYEQYF
>TRBD2|TRBJ2-2|few|TRBV20-1
TGCAGTGCTTCTAGCGGGGGAAACACCGGGGAGCTGTTTTTT
CSASSGGNTGELFF
>TRBD1|TRBJ2-1|.|TRBV5-1
TGCGCCAGCAGCTGGGGACAGGGGGGGAACAATGATCAGTTCTTC
CASSWGQGGNNDQFF
>TRBD1|TRBJ1-1|.|TRBV6-5
TGTGCCAGCAGTTCCATCTCACCAGGGAACAGGGGGCACACTGAAGCTTTCTTT
CASSSISPGNRGHTEAFF
>.|TRBJ2-6|few|TRBV20-1
TGCAGTGCCGCTGGGGCCAACGTCCTGACTTTC
CSAAGANVLTF
>.|TRBJ2-1|many|TRBV4-3
TGCGCCAGCAGCCAAGAATCCTCGCGTGGGGGGCCATACGATGAGCAGTTCTTC
CASSQESSRGGPYDEQFF
>.|TRBJ1-1|.|TRBV20-1
TGCAGTGCTAGATTGGGCGCTGAAGCTTTCTTT
CSARLGAEAFF
>.|TRBJ2-1|.|TRBV24-1
TGTGCCACCAGTGATGGGGGCTACAATGAGCAGTTCTTC
CATSDGGYNEQFF
>TRBD2|TRBJ2-5|.|TRBV12-3/TRBV12-4
TGTGCCAGCCTGCGGGGGGAACAAGAGACCCAGTACTTC
CASLRGEQETQYF
>.|TRBJ1-4|many|TRBV3-1
TGTGCCAGCAGCCAAGGGGCCAGGGGCGAAAAACTGTTTTTT
CASSQGARGEKLFF
>.|TRBJ2-3|few|TRBV29-1
TGCAGCGTCGCCCCCGCATACACAGATACGCAGTATTTT
CSVAPAYTDTQYF
>TRBD1|TRBJ2-1|few|TRBV27
TGTGCCAGCAGTTTCGACAGGGGGCATTACAATGAGCAGTTCTTC
CASSFDRGHYNEQFF
>.|TRBJ1-1|.|TRBV14
TGTGCCAGCAGCCAAGGCGAGGGAAGGACTGAAGCTTTCTTT
CASSQGEGRTEAFF